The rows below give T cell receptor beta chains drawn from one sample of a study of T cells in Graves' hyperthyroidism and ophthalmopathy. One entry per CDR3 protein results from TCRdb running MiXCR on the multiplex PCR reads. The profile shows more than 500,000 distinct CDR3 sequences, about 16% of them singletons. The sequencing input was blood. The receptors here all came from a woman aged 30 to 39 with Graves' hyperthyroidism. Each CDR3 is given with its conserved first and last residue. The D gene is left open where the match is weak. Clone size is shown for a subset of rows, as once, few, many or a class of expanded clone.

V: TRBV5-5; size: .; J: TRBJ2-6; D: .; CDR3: CASSHRGTTGANVLTF; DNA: TGTGCCAGCAGCCACCGGGGGACGACCGGGGCCAACGTCCTGACTTTC
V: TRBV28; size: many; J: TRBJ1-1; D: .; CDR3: CASGHTEAFF; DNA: TGTGCCAGCGGGCACACTGAAGCTTTCTTT
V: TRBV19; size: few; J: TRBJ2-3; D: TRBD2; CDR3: CASSTPGAGGTDTQYF; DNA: TGTGCCAGTAGTACCCCCGGGGCGGGAGGTACAGATACGCAGTATTTT
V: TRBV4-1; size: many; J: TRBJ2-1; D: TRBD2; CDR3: CASSQLTGGLAGGPNEQFF; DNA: TGCGCCAGCAGCCAGCTGACAGGGGGACTAGCGGGAGGGCCCAATGAGCAGTTCTTC
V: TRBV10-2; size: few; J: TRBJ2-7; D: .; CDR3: CASMRSSYEQYF; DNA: TGCGCCAGCATGAGGAGCTCCTACGAGCAGTACTTC
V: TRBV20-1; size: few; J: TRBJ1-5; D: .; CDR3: CSARDWVNQPQHF; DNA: TGCAGTGCTAGAGATTGGGTTAATCAGCCCCAGCATTTT
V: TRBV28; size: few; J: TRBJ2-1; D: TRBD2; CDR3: CASSLWGLAIRNEQFF; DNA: TGTGCCAGCAGTTTGTGGGGACTAGCGATAAGAAATGAGCAGTTCTTC
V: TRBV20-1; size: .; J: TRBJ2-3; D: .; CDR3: CSGERATDTQYF; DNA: TGCAGTGGGGAACGGGCCACAGATACGCAGTATTTT
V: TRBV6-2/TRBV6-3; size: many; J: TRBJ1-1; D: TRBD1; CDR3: CASSYSGQGMNTEAFF; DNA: TGTGCCAGCAGTTACTCAGGACAGGGGATGAACACTGAAGCTTTCTTT
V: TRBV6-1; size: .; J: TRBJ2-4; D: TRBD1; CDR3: CASSSTPRDRGPKNIQYF; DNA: TGTGCCAGCAGTTCTACCCCCCGGGACAGGGGGCCTAAAAACATTCAGTACTTC
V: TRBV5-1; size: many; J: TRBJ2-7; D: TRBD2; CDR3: CASSSGTSGYEQYF; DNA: TGCGCCAGCAGCTCCGGGACTAGCGGCTACGAGCAGTACTTC
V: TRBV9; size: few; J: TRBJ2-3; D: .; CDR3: CASSSPVGTSKSRRTDTQYF; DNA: TGTGCCAGCAGCTCACCGGTCGGGACTTCCAAAAGCCGGCGCACAGATACGCAGTATTTT
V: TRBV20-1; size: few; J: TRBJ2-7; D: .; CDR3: CSARDRVFYEQYF; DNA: TGCAGTGCTAGAGACAGGGTATTCTACGAGCAGTACTTC
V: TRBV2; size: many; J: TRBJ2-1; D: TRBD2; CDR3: CASSTSGRGNEQFF; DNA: TGTGCCAGCAGTACTAGCGGGAGGGGCAATGAGCAGTTCTTC
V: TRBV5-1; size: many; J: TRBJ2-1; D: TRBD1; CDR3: CASSWGTRDRVNNEQFF; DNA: TGCGCCAGCAGCTGGGGGACACGGGACAGGGTCAACAATGAGCAGTTCTTC
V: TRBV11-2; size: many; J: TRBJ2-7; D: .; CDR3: CASPPPGDEQYF; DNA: TGTGCCAGCCCTCCCCCGGGGGACGAGCAGTACTTC
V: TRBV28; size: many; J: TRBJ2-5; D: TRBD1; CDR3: CASSPDRQETQYF; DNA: TGTGCCAGCAGCCCGGACAGGCAAGAGACCCAGTACTTC
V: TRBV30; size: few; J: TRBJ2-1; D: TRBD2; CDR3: CAWSFLAASYNEQFF; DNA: TGTGCCTGGAGTTTTCTAGCGGCCTCCTACAATGAGCAGTTCTTC
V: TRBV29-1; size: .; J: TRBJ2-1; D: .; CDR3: CSAVGGQRGEQFF; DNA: TGCAGCGCGGTGGGGGGACAGAGAGGAGAGCAGTTCTTC
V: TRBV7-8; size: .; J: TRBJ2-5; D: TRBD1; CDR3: CASSLEIQGKETQYF; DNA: TGTGCCAGCAGCTTAGAGATACAGGGGAAAGAGACCCAGTACTTC
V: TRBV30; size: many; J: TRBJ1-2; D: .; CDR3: CAWQKGGFALYGYTF; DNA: TGTGCCTGGCAGAAGGGAGGTTTTGCTCTCTATGGCTACACCTTC
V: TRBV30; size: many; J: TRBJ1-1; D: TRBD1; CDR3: CAWSTGTENTEAFF; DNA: TGTGCCTGGAGCACCGGGACAGAGAACACTGAAGCTTTCTTT
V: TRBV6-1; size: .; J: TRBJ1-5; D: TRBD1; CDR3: CASTGQGGGQPQHF; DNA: TGTGCCAGCACGGGACAGGGGGGGGGTCAGCCCCAGCATTTT
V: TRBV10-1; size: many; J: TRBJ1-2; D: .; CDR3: CASRTIDRQYGYTF; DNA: TGCGCCAGCAGGACGATCGACAGACAATATGGCTACACCTTC
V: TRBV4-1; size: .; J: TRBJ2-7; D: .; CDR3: CASSQGTSSNYEQYF; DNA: TGCGCCAGCAGCCAAGGAACTAGCAGCAACTACGAGCAGTACTTC
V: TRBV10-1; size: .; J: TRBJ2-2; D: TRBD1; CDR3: CASCSGTGAGELFF; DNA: TGCGCCAGCTGTTCCGGGACAGGGGCCGGGGAGCTGTTTTTT
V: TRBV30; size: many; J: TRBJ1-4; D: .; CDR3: CAWSQIRNEKLFF; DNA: TGTGCCTGGAGTCAAATCCGAAATGAAAAACTGTTTTTT
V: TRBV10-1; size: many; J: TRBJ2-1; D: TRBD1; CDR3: CASSELPKLSTGSNEQFF; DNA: TGCGCCAGCAGTGAGCTACCTAAGCTTTCGACAGGGTCGAATGAGCAGTTCTTC
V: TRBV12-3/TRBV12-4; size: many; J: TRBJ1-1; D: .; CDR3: CASNDGWTEAFF; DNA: TGTGCCAGCAATGATGGATGGACTGAAGCTTTCTTT
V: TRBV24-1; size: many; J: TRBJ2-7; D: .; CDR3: CATSDLGYEQYF; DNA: TGTGCCACCAGTGATTTGGGGTACGAGCAGTACTTC
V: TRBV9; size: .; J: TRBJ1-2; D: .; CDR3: CASSVVGESYTF; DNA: TGTGCCAGCAGCGTAGTGGGGGAAAGCTACACCTTC
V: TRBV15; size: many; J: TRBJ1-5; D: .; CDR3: CATAKYSNQPQHF; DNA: TGTGCCACGGCGAAATATAGCAATCAGCCCCAGCATTTT
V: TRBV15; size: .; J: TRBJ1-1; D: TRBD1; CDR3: CATSRTPPTGADVRSGAFF; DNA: TGTGCCACCAGCAGAACTCCCCCCACAGGGGCCGACGTTCGAAGCGGGGCTTTCTTT
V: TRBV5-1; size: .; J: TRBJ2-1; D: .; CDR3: CASSLGVWEQFF; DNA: TGCGCCAGCAGCTTGGGGGTATGGGAGCAGTTCTTC
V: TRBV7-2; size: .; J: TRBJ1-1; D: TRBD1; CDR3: CASRDRSPTEAFF; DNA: TGTGCCAGCAGGGACAGGTCACCTACTGAAGCTTTCTTT
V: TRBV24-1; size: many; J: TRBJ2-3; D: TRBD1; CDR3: CATSRIQGHTQYF; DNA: TGTGCCACCAGTCGCATACAGGGGCATACGCAGTATTTT
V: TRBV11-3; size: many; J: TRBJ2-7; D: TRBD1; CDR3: CASSLGDRDYEQYF; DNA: TGTGCCAGCAGCTTAGGGGACAGGGACTACGAGCAGTACTTC
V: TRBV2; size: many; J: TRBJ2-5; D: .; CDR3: CASSPQGGQETQYF; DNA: TGTGCCAGCAGCCCACAGGGGGGGCAAGAGACCCAGTACTTC
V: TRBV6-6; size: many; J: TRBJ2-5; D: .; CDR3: CASSYSLGQETQYF; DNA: TGTGCCAGCAGTTACTCTCTTGGTCAAGAGACCCAGTACTTC
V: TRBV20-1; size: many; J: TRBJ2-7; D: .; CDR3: CSARDSTSSYEQYF; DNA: TGCAGTGCTAGAGATTCGACTAGCTCCTACGAGCAGTACTTC
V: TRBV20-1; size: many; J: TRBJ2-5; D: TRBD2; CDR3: CSARPPGLAGGRGRETQYF; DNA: TGCAGTGCTAGACCCCCGGGACTAGCGGGAGGAAGAGGTCGAGAGACCCAGTACTTC
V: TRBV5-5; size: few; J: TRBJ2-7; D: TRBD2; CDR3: CASSQDQLAGVHQQYF; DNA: TGTGCCAGCAGCCAAGATCAACTAGCGGGAGTCCACCAGCAGTACTTC
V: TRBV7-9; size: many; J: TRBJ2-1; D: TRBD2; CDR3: CASSRTSGRASDEQFF; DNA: TGTGCCAGCAGCCGTACTAGCGGGAGGGCATCTGATGAGCAGTTCTTC
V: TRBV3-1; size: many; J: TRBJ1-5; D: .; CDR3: CASSQGRQPQHF; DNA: TGTGCCAGCAGCCAGGGGCGGCAGCCCCAGCATTTT
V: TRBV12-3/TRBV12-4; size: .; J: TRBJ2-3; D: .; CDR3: CASSLLRKQYF; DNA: TGTGCCAGCAGTTTACTGCGAAAGCAGTATTTT
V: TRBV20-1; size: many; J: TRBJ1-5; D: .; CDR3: CSAGVSFNQPQHF; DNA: TGCAGTGCTGGGGTATCATTTAATCAGCCCCAGCATTTT